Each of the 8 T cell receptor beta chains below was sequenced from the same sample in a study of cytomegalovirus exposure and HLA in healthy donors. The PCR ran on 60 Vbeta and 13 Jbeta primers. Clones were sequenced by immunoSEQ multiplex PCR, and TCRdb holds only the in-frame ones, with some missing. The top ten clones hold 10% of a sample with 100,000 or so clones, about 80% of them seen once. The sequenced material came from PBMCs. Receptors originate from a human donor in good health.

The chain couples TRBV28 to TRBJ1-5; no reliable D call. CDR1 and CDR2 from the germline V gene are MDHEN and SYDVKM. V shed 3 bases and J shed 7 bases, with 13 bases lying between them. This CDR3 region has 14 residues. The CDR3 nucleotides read TGTGCCAGCAGTTTGAACGGGGTTGGACAGCCCCAGCATTTT. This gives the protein CASSLNGVGQPQHF.

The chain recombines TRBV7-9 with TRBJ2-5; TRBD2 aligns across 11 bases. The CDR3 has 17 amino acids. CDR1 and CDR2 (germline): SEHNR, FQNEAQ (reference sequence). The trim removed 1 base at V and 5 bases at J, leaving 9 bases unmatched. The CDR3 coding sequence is TGTGCCAGCAGCTTAGAGTTTAGCGGGAGGGCCGAGGAGACCCAGTACTTC. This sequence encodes CASSLEFSGRAEETQYF.

The CDR3, as DNA: TGTGCTAGTGGTTTCGGGACAGAATATTCACCCCTCCACTTT. This sequence encodes CASGFGTEYSPLHF. The rearrangement links TRBV12-5 to TRBJ1-6; TRBD1 aligns across 7 bases. In germline, CDR1 is LGHNT, CDR2 FRNRAP. The CDR3 extends over 14 amino acids. Trimming took 3 bases from V and 8 from J; bases not matched to a gene: 4.

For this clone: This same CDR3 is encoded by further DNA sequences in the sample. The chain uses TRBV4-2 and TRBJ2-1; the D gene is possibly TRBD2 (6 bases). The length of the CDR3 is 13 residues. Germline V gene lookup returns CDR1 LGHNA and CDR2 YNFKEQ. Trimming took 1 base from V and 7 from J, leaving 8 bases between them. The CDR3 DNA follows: TGTGCCAGCAGCCAAGTAGGAGGGAATGAGCAGTTCTTC. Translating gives CASSQVGGNEQFF.

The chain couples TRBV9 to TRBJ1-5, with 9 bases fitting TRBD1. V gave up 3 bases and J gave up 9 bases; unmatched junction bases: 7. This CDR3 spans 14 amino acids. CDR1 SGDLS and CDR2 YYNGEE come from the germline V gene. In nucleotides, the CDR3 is TGTGCCAGCAGCGCGGGACAGGGCCCCGGGCCCCAGCATTTT. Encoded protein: CASSAGQGPGPQHF. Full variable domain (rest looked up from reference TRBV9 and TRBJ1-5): DSGVTQTPKHLITATGQRVTLRCSPRSGDLSVYWYQQSLDQGLQFLIQYYNGEERAKGNILERFSAQQFPDLHSELNLSSLELGDSALYFCASSAGQGPGPQHFGDGTRLSIL.

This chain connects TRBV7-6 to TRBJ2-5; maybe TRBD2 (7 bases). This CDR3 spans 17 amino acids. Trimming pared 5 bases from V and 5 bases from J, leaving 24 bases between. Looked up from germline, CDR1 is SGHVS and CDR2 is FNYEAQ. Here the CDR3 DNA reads TGTGCCAGCAGCGACCGGTTGGGGGCGGGAGTCGGGGAGACCCAGTACTTC. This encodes CASSDRLGAGVGETQYF.

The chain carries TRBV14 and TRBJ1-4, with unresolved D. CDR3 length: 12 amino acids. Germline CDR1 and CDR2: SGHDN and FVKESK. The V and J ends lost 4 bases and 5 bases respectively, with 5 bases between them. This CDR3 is CASSPLNEKLFF. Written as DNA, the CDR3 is TGTGCCAGCAGCCCTCTAAATGAAAAACTGTTTTTT.

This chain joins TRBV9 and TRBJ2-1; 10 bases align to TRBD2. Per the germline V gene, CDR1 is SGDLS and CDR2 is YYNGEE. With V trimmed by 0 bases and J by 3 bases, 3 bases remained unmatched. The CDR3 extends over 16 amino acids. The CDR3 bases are TGTGCCAGCAGCGTAGGGATAGCGGGAGGCTACAATGAGCAGTTCTTC. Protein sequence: CASSVGIAGGYNEQFF. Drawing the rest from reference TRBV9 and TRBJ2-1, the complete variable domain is DSGVTQTPKHLITATGQRVTLRCSPRSGDLSVYWYQQSLDQGLQFLIQYYNGEERAKGNILERFSAQQFPDLHSELNLSSLELGDSALYFCASSVGIAGGYNEQFFGPGTRLTVL.